The 24 T cell receptor beta chains listed next were all sequenced from one sample in a study of breast tumors, draining lymph nodes, adjacent tissues. TCRdb independently ran MiXCR on the multiplex PCR reads; one entry per CDR3 protein. The data hold 120,000 or so distinct CDR3 sequences, with roughly 21% observed a single time. Breast cancer patients provided tissue from their axillary draining lymph nodes. The sequencing input was axillary lymph node tissue. The receptors shown here come from a female donor with breast cancer. Some clones in this sample may be carry-over from other donors' samples.

Many counts were recorded for this clonotype. The chain uses TRBV10-2 and TRBJ1-5; no clear D gene. The germline gives CDR1 WSHSY, CDR2 SAAADI. V dropped 4 bases and J dropped 3 bases, with 7 bases sitting between them. The CDR3 length is 13 residues. The CDR3 sequence is CASSGENNQPQHF. For the CDR3, the DNA is TGCGCCAGCAGTGGGGAGAACAATCAGCCCCAGCATTTT.

Many counts were recorded for this clonotype. The V call is TRBV28, the J call TRBJ1-2, with D perhaps matching TRBD1 (6 bases). CDR3 length: 14 amino acids. Deletions cut 6 bases from V and 0 bases from J, with 11 bases between. Germline-derived CDR1 and CDR2 are MDHEN and SYDVKM. Here the CDR3 reads CASRQGGPNYGYTF. DNA of the CDR3: TGTGCCAGCAGACAGGGCGGCCCTAACTATGGCTACACCTTC.

This clonotype was seen ten or more times. The CDR3 nucleotides read TGCAGTGCTAGGGGGTCGGGGAGATACGAGCAGTACTTC. Protein: CSARGSGRYEQYF. V and J are TRBV20-1 and TRBJ2-7, with D tentatively TRBD2 (5 bases). Per germline, CDR1 DFQATT and CDR2 SNEGSKA (reference sequence). CDR3 length equals 13 residues. Trimming pared 3 bases from V and 4 bases from J, leaving 13 bases between.

This clonotype was seen at least ten times. The chain has TRBV18 and TRBJ1-2; D call uncertain. Germline V CDR1 and CDR2: KGHSH, LQKENI. This CDR3 is built from 15 residues. The V end lost 3 bases, the J end lost 4 bases, and 15 bases lay between the germline ends. CDR3 coding DNA: TGTGCCAGCTCACCGGGCGCGGGCGGAGGCTATGGCTACACCTTC. It codes for CASSPGAGGGYGYTF.

This clonotype occurred a few times. CDR3 in DNA: TGTGCCACCAGTGACGGGACTAGCGGGAGATCTGGGGCCAACGTCCTGACTTTC. It encodes CATSDGTSGRSGANVLTF. V gene TRBV24-1 combines with J gene TRBJ2-6, with 14 bases identical to TRBD2. The CDR3 has 18 amino acids. The ends lost 4 bases at V and 1 base at J; junction bases unmatched: 2. CDR1 and CDR2 (germline): KGHDR, SFDVKD.

This clonotype was detected only a few times. The rearrangement joins TRBV5-4 to TRBJ2-2; no definite D call. CDR1 SGHNT and CDR2 YYREEE come from the germline V gene (reference sequence). The CDR3 loop spans 14 amino acids. Trimming removed 2 bases at V and 2 bases at J, with 7 bases between. For the CDR3, the DNA is TGTGCCAGCAGCTTTTGGTCTAACACCGGGGAGCTGTTTTTT. Translated, it gives CASSFWSNTGELFF.

This clonotype was recorded many times. The V gene is TRBV7-3, the J gene TRBJ2-1, with 11 nucleotides matching TRBD2. With 2 bases clipped from V and 8 bases from J, the junction kept 5 bases outside the gene matches. The CDR3 is 15 amino acids. Germline CDR1 is SGHTA and CDR2 is FQGTGA. The CDR3 bases are TGTGCCAGCAGCTTAGGGACTAGCGGAAGGTATGAGCAGTTCTTC. It yields the protein CASSLGTSGRYEQFF.

In this sample, this clonotype turned up many times. The chain uses TRBV19 and TRBJ1-4; D is uncertain. Germline CDR1 LNHDA, CDR2 SQIVND (reference sequence). The V and J ends lost 2 bases and 4 bases respectively, with 20 bases between them. The length of the CDR3 is 18 residues. Written as DNA, the CDR3 is TGTGCCAGTAGTATACTGGTCCAGAGCGGGTCCGGTAATGAAAAACTGTTTTTT. Residues: CASSILVQSGSGNEKLFF.

This clonotype has at least ten counts. V and J are TRBV25-1 and TRBJ2-3, with TRBD2 identical over 10 bases. The CDR3 covers 15 residues. V lost 5 bases to trimming and J lost 5 bases; unmatched junction nucleotides: 7. CDR1 MGHDK and CDR2 SYGVNS come from the germline V gene. CDR3 loop: CASSQAGGLGDTQYF. DNA of the CDR3: TGTGCCAGCAGTCAAGCGGGGGGGCTTGGAGATACGCAGTATTTT.

Comments on this clonotype: A much larger clone differs by one base, so this may be a read error. This chain links TRBV5-1 with TRBJ2-3; TRBD2 matches 7 bases. The CDR3 loop spans 16 amino acids. Germline values: CDR1 SGHRS, CDR2 YFSETQ. Trimming at V came to 2 bases and at J to 4 bases, leaving 10 bases not matched to a gene. CDR3 in amino acids: CASSLTAGTSADTQYF. Written as DNA, the CDR3 is TGCGCCAGCAGCTTAACCGCAGGTACTAGCGCAGATACGCAGTATTTT.

This clonotype was observed at least ten times. The chain uses TRBV5-1 and TRBJ2-5, with D possibly TRBD1 on 6 matching bases. The germline V and J ends were trimmed by 4 bases and 2 bases, with 12 bases remaining between them. CDR3 length: 14 residues. CDR1 and CDR2 from the germline V gene are SGHRS and YFSETQ. Here the CDR3 DNA reads TGCGCCAGCAGCCCACTAAGGGGGCAAGAGACCCAGTACTTC. Protein: CASSPLRGQETQYF.

This clonotype was seen repeatedly, ten times or more. The chain joins TRBV20-1 to TRBJ1-2; the D gene is possibly TRBD1 (6 bases). V lost 5 bases and J 4 bases, leaving 14 bases between the germline ends. This CDR3 comprises 13 residues. Germline V gives CDR1 DFQATT, CDR2 SNEGSKA (reference sequence). The CDR3 DNA is TGCAGTGCTGTAATCACAGGGCCCTATGGCTACACCTTC. Protein sequence: CSAVITGPYGYTF.

This clonotype appeared many times. The V and J genes are TRBV6-6 and TRBJ2-7; TRBD1 or TRBD2 may be the D gene (5 bases each). Germline V CDR1 and CDR2: MNHNY, SVGAGI (reference sequence). The CDR3 length is 12 residues. V dropped 6 bases and J dropped 3 bases, with 9 bases sitting between them. CDR3 coding DNA: TGTGCCAGCAGGGGGGATTTCTACGAGCAGTACTTC. It translates to CASRGDFYEQYF.

In its sample, this clonotype was seen many times. The chain links TRBV6-1 to TRBJ1-6; 7 bases match TRBD1. Germline values: CDR1 MNHNS, CDR2 SASEGT. J lost 6 bases, V lost 6 bases, and 11 bases had no gene match. The CDR3 length is 16 residues. The CDR3 bases are TGTGCCAGCAGACTTTTCCGGGACAGTTCTAATTCACCCCTCCACTTT. Amino acid sequence: CASRLFRDSSNSPLHF.

On this clonotype: A much larger clone sits a single nucleotide away, making a read error possible. This rearrangement joins TRBV2 to TRBJ2-1, with a weak D call TRBD2 (7 bases). CDR3 length equals 15 residues. Looked up from germline, CDR1 is SNHLY and CDR2 is FYNNEI. The CDR3 is CAGSRAEGGHVEQFF. The CDR3 DNA reads as TGTGCCGGCAGTAGGGCGGAGGGGGGGCATGTTGAGCAGTTCTTC.

About this clonotype: A read error may explain this, as a much larger clone is one base away. The rearrangement uses TRBV20-1 and TRBJ2-2; no definite D call. Germline V lookup: CDR1 DFQATT, CDR2 SNEGSKA (reference sequence). V was clipped by 0 bases and J by 8 bases, with 13 bases between them. The CDR3 runs 14 residues. CDR3 protein: CSARDLGVIGELFF. In DNA, the CDR3 is TGCAGTGCTAGAGATCTTGGGGTCATTGGGGAGCTGTTTTTT.

This clonotype was counted many times. The V gene is TRBV5-1, the J gene TRBJ1-5; TRBD1 might be the D (5 bases). Germline V gene data show CDR1 as SGHRS and CDR2 as YFSETQ. The CDR3 is made up of 14 amino acids. Trimming took off 4 bases at V and 1 base at J, with 9 bases between the two ends. The CDR3 DNA sequence: TGCGCCAGCAGCCCCGGGGGAAGCAATCAGCCCCAGCATTTT. Amino acid sequence: CASSPGGSNQPQHF.

In its sample, this clonotype was seen many times. The V gene is TRBV6-8, the J gene TRBJ2-1; tentative D call: TRBD2 (6 bases). Looked up from germline, CDR1 is MNHGY and CDR2 is SAAAGT. This CDR3 region has 14 residues. V gave up 7 bases and J gave up 4 bases, with 14 bases separating them. The CDR3 nucleotides are TGTGCCAGCACCACTTGCGGGGAGTACAATGAGCAGTTCTTC. Translation: CASTTCGEYNEQFF.

There are many counts of this clonotype. The chain joins TRBV29-1 to TRBJ2-2; 9 bases agree with TRBD1. The V gene's germline CDR1 is SQVTM and CDR2 ANQGSEA. The CDR3 contains 15 residues. V was clipped by 5 bases and J by 2 bases; unmatched bases: 6. In DNA, the CDR3 is TGCAGCGTTTCCGGACAGGGGATTAACACCGGGGAGCTGTTTTTT. Protein product: CSVSGQGINTGELFF.

This clonotype was recorded at least ten times. The rearrangement uses TRBV10-3 and TRBJ2-7, with D unclear. V shed 2 bases and J shed 2 bases, with 4 bases lying between them. CDR1 is ENHRY, CDR2 SYGVKD, per germline. The length of the CDR3 is 12 residues. CDR3 sequence (DNA): TGTGCCATCAGTGAGCCAGCCTACGAGCAGTACTTC. Encoded protein: CAISEPAYEQYF.

This clonotype was counted ten times or more. The J gene is TRBJ1-5, the V gene TRBV20-1, with 9 bases fitting TRBD1. The V gene end was trimmed by 1 base and the J gene end by 4 bases; junction bases not matched to a gene: 8. In germline, CDR1 is DFQATT, CDR2 SNEGSKA (reference sequence). This CDR3 has 16 residues. CDR3 DNA sequence: TGCAGTGCTAGAGTATTATTTGGGACAGGGAATCAGCCCCAGCATTTT. Amino acid sequence: CSARVLFGTGNQPQHF.

This clonotype was counted a single time. This may be a read error: a much more frequent sequence differs by one nucleotide. The genes are TRBV11-1 and TRBJ2-7; 9 bases map to TRBD1. V shed 4 bases, J shed 5 bases, and the junction held 3 bases outside the gene matches. Germline V gene data show CDR1 as SGHAT and CDR2 as FQDESV (reference sequence). The length of the CDR3 is 13 residues. As DNA, the CDR3 is TGTGCCAGCAGCTGGACAGGGGACCACGAGCAGTACTTC. Its translation: CASSWTGDHEQYF.

There are many counts of this clonotype. The V gene is TRBV6-5, the J gene TRBJ2-7; D is tentatively TRBD1 or TRBD2 (5 bases each). CDR3 length: 15 amino acids. Trimming shortened V by 2 bases and J by 2 bases, and 13 bases separated the two germline ends. Germline V CDR1 and CDR2: MNHEY, SVGAGI. In DNA, the CDR3 is TGTGCCAGCAGTTACGATGGGACGCTAACCTACGAGCAGTACTTC. Translating gives CASSYDGTLTYEQYF.

This clonotype was observed many times. The chain carries TRBV10-3 and TRBJ1-3; 10 bases match TRBD1. Germline V gene lookup returns CDR1 ENHRY and CDR2 SYGVKD. Unmatched junction bases numbered 4, after V lost 7 bases and J lost 4 bases. The CDR3 covers 14 residues. The chain's CDR3 is CAITGTGAGNTIYF. The CDR3 coding sequence is TGTGCCATCACGGGGACAGGGGCCGGAAACACCATATATTTT.